The clone carrying this TCR beta chain was found many times. As yet, its antigen is unknown. Amplification yielded TCR beta CDR3 regions, with RNA transcripts as the source. In the first-round RT-PCR of the TCR CDR3, the HTBI primer set was used. MiXCR, applied by TCRdb to the multiplex PCR reads, yields one record per CDR3 protein. This table has over 250,000 distinct CDR3 sequences, 25% appearing once. The data were taken from a study of T cells in Graves' hyperthyroidism and ophthalmopathy. Trimming removed 1 base at V and 6 bases at J, with 3 bases between. This CDR3 comprises 11 residues. Germline V lookup: CDR1 LGHDT, CDR2 YNNKEL (reference sequence). Any patient presenting with uncontrolled infection, other autoimmune disease, pregnancy or lactation was left out. Used for diagnoses were clinical symptoms, serum thyroxine and TRAb, thyroid ultrasound and orbital computed tomography. Using about 10 ml of fresh peripheral blood, PBMCs were prepared.

Study observations and caveats: Separation of ophthalmopathy from stable hyperthyroidism was achieved by a 13 V-J model.

The sample comprised blood. The chain employs TRBV3-1 and TRBJ1-1, with no clear D. The TCR comes from a man aged 40-55 years with Graves' hyperthyroidism that later progressed to Graves' ophthalmopathy. CDR3 DNA sequence: TGTGCCAGCAGCCAAGGCTCTGAAGCTTTCTTT. The encoded protein is CASSQGSEAFF.